This T cell receptor beta chain was documented in a study of neurological immune-mediated disorders. The CDR3 has 16 residues. Germline V gene lookup returns CDR1 MNHNY and CDR2 SVGAGI (reference sequence). V shed 2 bases and J shed 1 base, with 12 bases lying between them. TCRdb reanalysed the 5' RACE reads using MiXCR and keeps one entry per CDR3 protein. There are about 71,000 distinct CDR3 sequences in the sample; 4.5% occur only once, and around 7% lies in the top ten. The sample holds a few counts of this clonotype. No antigen is known for it. Study-wide results and caveats: The absence of shared CDR3 amino acid sequences among expanded clones across subjects suggests private repertoires in all groups. Neither clinical nor MRI features were found to be associated with the multiple sclerosis repertoire cluster. Multiple sclerosis, the disease with the least TCR clonal expansion, fell below healthy controls, whereas HTLV-1-associated myelopathy showed the most.

The TCR was taken from a man aged 30-40 years with multiple sclerosis. Material for sequencing was PBMCs. The J gene is TRBJ2-4, the V gene TRBV6-6; tentative D call: TRBD2 (7 bases). CDR3 amino acids: CASSYPGRGAKNIQYF. CDR3 bases: TGTGCCAGCAGTTACCCGGGGAGGGGGGCCAAAAACATTCAGTACTTC.